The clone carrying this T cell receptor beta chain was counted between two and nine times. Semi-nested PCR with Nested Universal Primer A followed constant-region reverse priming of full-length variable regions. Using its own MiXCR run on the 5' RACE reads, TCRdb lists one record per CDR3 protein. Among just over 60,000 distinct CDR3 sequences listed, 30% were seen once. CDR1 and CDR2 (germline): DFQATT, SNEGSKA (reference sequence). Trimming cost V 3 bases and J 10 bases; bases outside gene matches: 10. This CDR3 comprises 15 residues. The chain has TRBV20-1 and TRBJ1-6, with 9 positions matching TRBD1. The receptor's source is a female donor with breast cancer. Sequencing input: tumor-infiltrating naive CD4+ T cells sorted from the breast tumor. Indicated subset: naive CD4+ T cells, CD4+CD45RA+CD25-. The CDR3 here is CSARSLTGGESPLHF. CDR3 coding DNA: TGCAGTGCTAGGTCCCTTACAGGGGGCGAATCACCCCTCCACTTT.